This T cell receptor (beta chain) appears in the sequencing data of a study of T cell changes during pregnancy in multiple sclerosis. Losses at the gene ends were 2 bases for V and 8 bases for J; bases not matched to a gene: 11. From germline, CDR1 is MNHEY and CDR2 SVGAGI. The CDR3 totals 16 residues. Only in-frame clones appear in the TCRdb table, and some are missing; sequencing was by immunoSEQ multiplex PCR. Here the sample spans some 41,000 clones, roughly 93% being singletons. The sample consisted of PBMCs (not recorded whether the cells were cultured). The rearrangement uses TRBV6-5 and TRBJ2-1; TRBD1 aligns across 8 bases. The sequence was obtained from a female donor with multiple sclerosis, enrolled in a pregnancy study. The CDR3 is CASSYVSSAGGHEQFF. The CDR3 DNA sequence: TGTGCCAGCAGTTACGTCAGTAGCGCAGGGGGCCATGAGCAGTTCTTC.